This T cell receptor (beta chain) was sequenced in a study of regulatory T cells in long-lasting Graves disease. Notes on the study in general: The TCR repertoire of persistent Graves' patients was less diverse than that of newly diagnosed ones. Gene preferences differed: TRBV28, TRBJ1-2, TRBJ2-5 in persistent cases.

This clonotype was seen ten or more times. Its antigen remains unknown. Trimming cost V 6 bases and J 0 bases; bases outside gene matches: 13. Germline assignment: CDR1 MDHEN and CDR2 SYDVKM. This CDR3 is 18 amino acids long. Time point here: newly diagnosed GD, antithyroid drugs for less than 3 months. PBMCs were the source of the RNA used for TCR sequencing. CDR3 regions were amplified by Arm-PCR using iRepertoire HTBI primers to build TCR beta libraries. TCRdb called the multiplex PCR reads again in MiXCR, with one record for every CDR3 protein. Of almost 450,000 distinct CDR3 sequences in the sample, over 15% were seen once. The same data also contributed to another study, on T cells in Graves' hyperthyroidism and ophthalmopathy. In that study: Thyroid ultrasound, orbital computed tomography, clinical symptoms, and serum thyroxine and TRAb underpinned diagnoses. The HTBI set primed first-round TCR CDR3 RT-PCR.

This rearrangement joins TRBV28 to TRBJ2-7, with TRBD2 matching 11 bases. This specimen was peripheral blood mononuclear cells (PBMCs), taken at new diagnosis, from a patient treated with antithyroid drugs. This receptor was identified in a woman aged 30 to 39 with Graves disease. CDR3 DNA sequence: TGTGCCAGCAGCTCCCCACAAACAACTAGCGGGAGCTCCTACGAGCAGTACTTC. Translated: CASSSPQTTSGSSYEQYF.